This TCR beta chain was recovered during a study of T cell repertoires in cytomegalovirus infection. CDR3 length: 13 residues. Between the trimmed V and J ends, which lost 2 bases and 8 bases, there was a span of 12 bases. TCRdb re-derived calls from the reads in MiXCR, one entry per CDR3 protein. The profile covers some 900,000 distinct CDR3 sequences, with 30% to 35% appearing a single time and approximately 13% taken by the ten largest. Regarding this clonotype: What it binds is unknown.

Overall study findings and caveats: Predominance within the ex vivo response was attributable to HLA-C-restricted CMV-specific TCR beta clonotypes.

The receptor comes from a human donor in good health (CMV status not recorded). Some clones in this sample may be carry-over from other donors' samples. The rearrangement uses TRBV12-3 or TRBV12-4 and TRBJ1-2, with D maybe TRBD1 (5 bases). The sample was cultured CD8+ T cells from PBMCs, taken from culture after CMV antigen stimulation. CDR3 residues: CASSLLRGEGYTF. The CDR3 DNA sequence: TGTGCCAGCAGTTTATTGAGAGGGGAGGGCTACACCTTC.